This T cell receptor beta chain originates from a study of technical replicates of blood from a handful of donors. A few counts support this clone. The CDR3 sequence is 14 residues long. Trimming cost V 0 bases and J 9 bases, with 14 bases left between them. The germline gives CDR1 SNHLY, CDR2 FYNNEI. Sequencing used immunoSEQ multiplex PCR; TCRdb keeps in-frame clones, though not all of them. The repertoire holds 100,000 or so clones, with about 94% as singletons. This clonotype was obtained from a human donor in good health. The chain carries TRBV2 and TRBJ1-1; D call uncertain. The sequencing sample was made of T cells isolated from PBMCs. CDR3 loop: CASSEADGNYQAFF. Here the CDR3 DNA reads TGTGCCAGCAGTGAAGCCGACGGAAACTATCAAGCTTTCTTT.